Sequencing of this T cell receptor beta chain was carried out in a study of beta chain features in type 1 diabetes. In the study overall: Examination spanned about 110 million sorted cells from all samples. Study results and limitations: When Type 1 diabetes patients were examined, their TCRB CDR3s proved moderately but significantly shorter in all four CD4+ subsets.

Since all of the isolated RNA was reverse transcribed, expressed TCRB transcripts were what got sequenced. It was found that naive, central memory and regulatory T cell samples averaged around 3.8 million reads. Some clones are missing from TCRdb's copy, which holds only in-frame ones; the method was immunoSEQ multiplex PCR. The sample contains some 160,000 clones, 8.5% to 10% of which appear only once. The V end lost 3 bases, the J end lost 0 bases, and 19 bases lay between the germline ends. This CDR3 comprises 18 residues. Averaging about 120 mL, one heparinised blood draw was given by each donor. It was via CD45RO/CCR7/CD25/CD127/CD95/CD27 that CD4+ naive, central memory, regulatory and stem cell-like memory cells were sorted. This clone was counted a few times. Antigen: not known.

The sequence derives from a woman aged 25 to 45 with type 1 diabetes. The rearrangement joins TRBV5-3 to TRBJ1-5; D may be TRBD1 (5 bases). TRBV5-3 falls under the ORF class, with uncertain function. The specimen was central memory CD4+ T cells from blood. CDR3 nucleotides: TGTGCCAGAAGCTACTCCGTTGACAGCTCTTATAGCAATCAGCCCCAGCATTTT. Its protein product is CARSYSVDSSYSNQPQHF.